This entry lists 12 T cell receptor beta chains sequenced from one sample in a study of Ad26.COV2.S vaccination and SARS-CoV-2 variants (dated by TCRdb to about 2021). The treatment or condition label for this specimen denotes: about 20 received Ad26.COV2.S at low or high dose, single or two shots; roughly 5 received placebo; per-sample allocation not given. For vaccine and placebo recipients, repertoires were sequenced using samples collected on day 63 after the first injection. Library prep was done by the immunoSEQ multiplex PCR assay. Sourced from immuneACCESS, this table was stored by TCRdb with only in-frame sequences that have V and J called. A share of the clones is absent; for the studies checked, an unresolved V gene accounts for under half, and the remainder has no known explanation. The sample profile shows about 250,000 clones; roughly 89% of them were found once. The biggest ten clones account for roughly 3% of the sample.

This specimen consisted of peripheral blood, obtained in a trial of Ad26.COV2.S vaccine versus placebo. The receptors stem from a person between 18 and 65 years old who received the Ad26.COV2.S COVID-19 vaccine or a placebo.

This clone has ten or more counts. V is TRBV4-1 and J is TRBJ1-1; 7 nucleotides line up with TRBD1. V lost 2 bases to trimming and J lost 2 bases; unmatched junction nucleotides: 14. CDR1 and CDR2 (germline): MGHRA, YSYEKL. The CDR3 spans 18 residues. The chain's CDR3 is CASSQIGRGRQGNTEAFF. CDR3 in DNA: TGCGCCAGCAGCCAAATTGGTCGGGGGAGACAGGGTAACACTGAAGCTTTCTTT.

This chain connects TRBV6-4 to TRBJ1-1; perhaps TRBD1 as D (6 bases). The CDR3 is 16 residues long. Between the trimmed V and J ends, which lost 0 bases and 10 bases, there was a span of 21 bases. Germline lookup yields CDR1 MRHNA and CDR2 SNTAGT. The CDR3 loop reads CASSDSRFRTDEVAFF. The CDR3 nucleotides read TGTGCCAGCAGTGACTCGAGATTCCGGACAGACGAAGTAGCTTTCTTT.

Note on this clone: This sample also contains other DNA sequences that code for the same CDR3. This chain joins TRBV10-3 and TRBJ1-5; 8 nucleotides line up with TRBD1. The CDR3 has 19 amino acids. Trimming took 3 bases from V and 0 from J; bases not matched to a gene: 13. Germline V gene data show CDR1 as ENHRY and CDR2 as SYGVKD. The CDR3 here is CAISEPPGQVTYSNQPQHF. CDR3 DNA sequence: TGTGCCATCAGTGAACCCCCGGGACAGGTCACATATAGCAATCAGCCCCAGCATTTT.

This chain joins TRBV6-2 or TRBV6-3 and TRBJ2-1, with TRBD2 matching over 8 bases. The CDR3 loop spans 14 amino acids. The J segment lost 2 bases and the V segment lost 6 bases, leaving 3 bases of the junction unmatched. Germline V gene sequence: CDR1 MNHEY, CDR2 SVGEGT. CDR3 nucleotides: TGTGCCAGCAGCGGGAGGGCCGCCTACAATGAGCAGTTCTTC. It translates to CASSGRAAYNEQFF.

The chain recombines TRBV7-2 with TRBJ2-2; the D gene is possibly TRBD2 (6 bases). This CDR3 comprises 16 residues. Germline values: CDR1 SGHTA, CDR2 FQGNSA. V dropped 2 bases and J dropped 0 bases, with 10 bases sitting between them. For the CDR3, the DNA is TGTGCCAGCAGCTTATCGGGGGATCCGAACACCGGGGAGCTGTTTTTT. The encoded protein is CASSLSGDPNTGELFF.

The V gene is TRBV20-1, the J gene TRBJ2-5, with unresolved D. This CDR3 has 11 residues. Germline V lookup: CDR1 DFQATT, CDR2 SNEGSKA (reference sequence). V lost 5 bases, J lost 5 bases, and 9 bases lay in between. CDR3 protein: CSAARAETQYF. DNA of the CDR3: TGCAGTGCTGCACGAGCCGAGACCCAGTACTTC.

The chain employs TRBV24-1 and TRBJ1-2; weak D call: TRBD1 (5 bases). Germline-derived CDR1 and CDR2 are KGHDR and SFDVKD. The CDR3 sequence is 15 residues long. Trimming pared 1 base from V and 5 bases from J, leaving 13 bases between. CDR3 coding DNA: TGTGCCACCAGTGATTTCCAGGATGGACATTATGGCTACACCTTC. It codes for CATSDFQDGHYGYTF.

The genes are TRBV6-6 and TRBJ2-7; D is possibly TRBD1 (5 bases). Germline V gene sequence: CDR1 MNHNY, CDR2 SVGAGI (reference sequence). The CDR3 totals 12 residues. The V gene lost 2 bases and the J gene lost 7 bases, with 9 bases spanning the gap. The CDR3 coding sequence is TGTGCCAGCAGTTACGTTAGGGGAGAGCAGTACTTC. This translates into CASSYVRGEQYF.

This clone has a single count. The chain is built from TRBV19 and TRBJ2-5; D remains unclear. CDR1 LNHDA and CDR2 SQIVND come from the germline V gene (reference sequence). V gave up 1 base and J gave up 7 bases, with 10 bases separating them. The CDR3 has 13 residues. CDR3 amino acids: CASSIGVGSTQYF. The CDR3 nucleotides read TGTGCCAGTAGTATAGGCGTGGGATCGACCCAGTACTTC.

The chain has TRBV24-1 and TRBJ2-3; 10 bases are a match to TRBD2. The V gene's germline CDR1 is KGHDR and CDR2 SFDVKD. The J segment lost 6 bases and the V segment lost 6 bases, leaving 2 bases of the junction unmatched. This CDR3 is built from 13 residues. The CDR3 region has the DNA TGTGCCACCAGTCTAGCGGGAGTGGATACGCAGTATTTT. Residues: CATSLAGVDTQYF.

The CDR3 here is CASSPSSGGETQYF. The CDR3 DNA follows: TGTGCCAGCAGTCCATCTAGCGGGGGAGAGACCCAGTACTTC. The chain combines TRBV6-5 with TRBJ2-5; 10 nucleotides match TRBD2. CDR3 size: 14 residues. The V gene's germline CDR1 is MNHEY and CDR2 SVGAGI. Germline trimming cut 5 bases from V and 4 bases from J; bases unmatched to any gene: 4.

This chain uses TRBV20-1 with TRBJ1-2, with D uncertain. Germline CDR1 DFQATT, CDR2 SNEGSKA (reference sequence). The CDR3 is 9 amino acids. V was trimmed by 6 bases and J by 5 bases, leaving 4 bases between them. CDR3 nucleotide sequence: TGCAGTGCCGAATATGGCTACACCTTC. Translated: CSAEYGYTF.